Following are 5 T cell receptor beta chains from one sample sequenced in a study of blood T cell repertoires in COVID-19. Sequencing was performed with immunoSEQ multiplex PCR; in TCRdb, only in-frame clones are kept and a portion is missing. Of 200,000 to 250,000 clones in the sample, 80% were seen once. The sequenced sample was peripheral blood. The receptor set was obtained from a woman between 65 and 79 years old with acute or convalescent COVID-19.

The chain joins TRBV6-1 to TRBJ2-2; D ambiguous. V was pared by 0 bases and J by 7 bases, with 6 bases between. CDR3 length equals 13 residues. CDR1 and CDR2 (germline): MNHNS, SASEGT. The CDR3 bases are TGTGCCAGCAGTGAAGCGTGGAGCGGGGAGCTGTTTTTT. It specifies CASSEAWSGELFF.

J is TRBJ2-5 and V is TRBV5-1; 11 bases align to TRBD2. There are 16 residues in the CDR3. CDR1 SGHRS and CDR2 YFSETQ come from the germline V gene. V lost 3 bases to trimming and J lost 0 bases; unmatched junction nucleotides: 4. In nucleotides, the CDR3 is TGCGCCAGCAGCTGGGTGGGACTAGCGGACCAAGAGACCCAGTACTTC. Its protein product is CASSWVGLADQETQYF.

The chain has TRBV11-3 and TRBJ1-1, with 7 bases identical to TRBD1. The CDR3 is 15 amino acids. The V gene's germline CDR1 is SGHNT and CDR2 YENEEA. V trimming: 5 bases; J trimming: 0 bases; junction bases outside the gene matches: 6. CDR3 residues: CASSPQTGMNTEAFF. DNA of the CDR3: TGTGCCAGCAGCCCACAGACAGGGATGAACACTGAAGCTTTCTTT. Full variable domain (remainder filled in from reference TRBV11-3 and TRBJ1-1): EAGVVQSPRYKIIEKKQPVAFWCNPISGHNTLYWYLQNLGQGPELLIRYENEEAVDDSQLPKDRFSAERLKGVDSTLKIQPAELGDSAVYLCASSPQTGMNTEAFFGQGTRLTVV.

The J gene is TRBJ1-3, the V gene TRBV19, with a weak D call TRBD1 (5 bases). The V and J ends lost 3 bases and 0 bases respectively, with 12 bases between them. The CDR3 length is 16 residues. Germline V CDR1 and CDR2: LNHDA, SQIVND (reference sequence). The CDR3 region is CASSIQGVNSGNTIYF. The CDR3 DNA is TGTGCCAGTAGTATTCAAGGGGTAAACTCTGGAAACACCATATATTTT.

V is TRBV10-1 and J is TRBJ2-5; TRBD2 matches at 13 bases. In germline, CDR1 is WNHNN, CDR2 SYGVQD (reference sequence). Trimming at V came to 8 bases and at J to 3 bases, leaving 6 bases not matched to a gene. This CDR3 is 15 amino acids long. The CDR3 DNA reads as TGCGCCAGCTCCTCGGGACTAGCGGGGAAAGAGACCCAGTACTTC. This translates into CASSSGLAGKETQYF.